In this sample, the clone carrying this T cell receptor (beta chain) turned up a few times. The antigen remains unidentified. The CDR3 loop spans 15 amino acids. Trimming took off 5 bases at V and 7 bases at J, with 21 bases between the two ends. Germline CDR1 SGHTA, CDR2 FQGNSA. The data were taken from a study of blood T cells in healthy people across ages. Whole-study results and caveats: The percentage of naive T cells correlated strongly with TCR beta diversity. Naive CD4+ cell counts and diversity both ran higher in long-lived than in aged donors. The lack of PBMC sorting stopped any conclusive naive versus antigen-experienced comparison.

A J-beta primer mix and a sample-barcoded 5' primer were used in a second PCR of about 6 to 12 cycles. Carrying 12 random nucleotides, a template-switch adaptor labeled each individual cDNA molecule. From the 5' RACE reads, TCRdb called clonotypes with MiXCR, one entry per CDR3 protein. This sample has under 850,000 distinct CDR3 sequences, with approximately 35% found just once. This clonotype originated in a man between 18 and 35 years old in good health. V gene TRBV7-2 combines with J gene TRBJ2-7; no definite D call. Sequenced input: blood. CDR3 protein: CASSPLLSLPLEQYF. The CDR3 DNA is TGTGCCAGCAGCCCCCTTTTGAGTCTTCCCCTGGAGCAGTACTTC. Complete variable domain (other parts from reference TRBV7-2 and TRBJ2-7): GAGVSQSPSNKVTEKGKDVELRCDPISGHTALYWYRQSLGQGLEFLIYFQGNSAPDKSGLPSDRFSAERTGGSVSTLTIQRTQQEDSAVYLCASSPLLSLPLEQYFGPGTRLTVT.